Below, 4 T cell receptor beta chains from the same sample are listed, as sequenced in a study of blood T cell repertoires in COVID-19. Sequencing was performed with immunoSEQ multiplex PCR; in TCRdb, only in-frame clones are kept and a portion is missing. Here the sample spans some 330,000 clones, approximately 87% being singletons. The sequencing input was peripheral blood. The receptors shown here come from a woman aged 50 to 65 with active or convalescent COVID-19.

This clone has a single count. The chain combines TRBV5-4 with TRBJ2-5; D may be TRBD2 (5 bases). The V gene lost 7 bases and the J gene lost 5 bases, with 21 bases spanning the gap. CDR1 is SGHNT, CDR2 YYREEE, per germline (reference sequence). CDR3 length equals 15 residues. The DNA of the CDR3 is TGTGCCAGCGGCTACGAGGGTGGCCGGCGGGAGACCCAGTACTTC. Its translation: CASGYEGGRRETQYF.

V is TRBV4-3 and J is TRBJ2-1; TRBD2 matches at 9 bases. The CDR3 consists of 15 residues. Germline V gene data show CDR1 as LGHNA and CDR2 as YSLEER. Trimming removed 6 bases from V and 9 bases from J; junction bases left unmatched: 12. The CDR3 here is CASSLRVAGAVEQFF. DNA for the CDR3: TGCGCCAGCAGTCTAAGAGTAGCGGGAGCAGTTGAGCAGTTCTTC.

The sample holds a few counts of this clone. The V and J genes are TRBV27 and TRBJ2-3; unclear D gene. Trimming took off 6 bases at V and 3 bases at J, with 16 bases between the two ends. Germline assignment: CDR1 MNHEY and CDR2 SMNVEV (reference sequence). The CDR3 contains 15 residues. The CDR3 reads CASRPQEAPTDTQYF. CDR3 DNA: TGTGCCAGCAGGCCCCAAGAGGCCCCTACAGATACGCAGTATTTT.

About this clone itself: The sample has other DNA sequences that encode this CDR3 too. J is TRBJ2-7 and V is TRBV28, with a weak D call TRBD2 (6 bases). Germline V gene data show CDR1 as MDHEN and CDR2 as SYDVKM. There are 14 residues in the CDR3. Trimming took off 2 bases at V and 4 bases at J, with 12 bases between the two ends. CDR3 region: CASSLPLGGYEQYF. In DNA, the CDR3 is TGTGCCAGCAGTTTACCCCTGGGGGGTTACGAGCAGTACTTC.